This TCR beta chain was sequenced in a study of blood T cell repertoires in COVID-19. Study-level background: Whether acute or convalescent, the COVID-19 samples came from the United States, Italy and Spain.

All recovered Cohort 3 donors got two negative PCRs, got clearance, or saw symptom resolution. V dropped 3 bases and J dropped 6 bases, with 12 bases sitting between them. The CDR3 is 14 residues long. CDR1 is MNHEY and CDR2 is SMNVEV in the germline V gene (reference sequence). Clones were read by immunoSEQ multiplex PCR, and TCRdb kept only the in-frame ones, dropping some. The sample carries about 180,000 clones, 70% to 80% recorded once. The sequenced sample consisted of PBMCs or T cells enriched from blood (not recorded which). This rearrangement joins TRBV27 to TRBJ2-1; no clear D. This clonotype originated in a woman in her fifties or sixties who had recovered from COVID-19. The CDR3 DNA follows: TGTGCCAGCAGTTTTCTGGGTAGCTTCAATGAGCAGTTCTTC. Its translation is CASSFLGSFNEQFF.